Listed here is a single TCR beta chain. Its specificity is unknown. Germline CDR1 reads SNHLY; CDR2 reads FYNNEI. The CDR3 is made up of 12 amino acids. Trimming pared 7 bases from V and 12 bases from J, leaving 15 bases between. PCR was performed a second time for roughly 7 to 11 cycles using a sample-barcoded 5' primer and a J-beta primer mix. TCRdb called the 5' RACE reads again in MiXCR, with one record for every CDR3 protein. The sample shows about 1 million distinct CDR3 sequences, 35% to 55% of them seen only once. The data derive from a study of blood T cells in healthy people across ages. Study outcomes and limitations: CMV status of donors was unknown, possibly confounding expanded clonotype changes. Observed TCR beta diversity showed a strong correlation with the percentage of naive T cells as measured by flow cytometry. Higher diversity, along with more naive CD4+ cells, distinguished long-lived donors from aged donors.

The gene calls are TRBV2 and TRBJ1-4; D unclear. The sequencing input was blood. The sequence came from a woman in her fifties or sixties in good health. This chain's CDR3 is CASTSALGELFF. CDR3 sequence (DNA): TGTGCCAGCACCAGCGCCCTCGGGGAACTGTTTTTT.